Following are 7 T cell receptor beta chains from one sample sequenced in a study of response to subunit inactivated influenza vaccine. From the RT-PCR reads, TCRdb called clonotypes with MiXCR, one entry per CDR3 protein. The profile shows more than 550,000 distinct CDR3 sequences, approximately 12% of them singletons. Sequenced here: PBMCs from blood, sampled on the day of vaccination. The receptors come from a man aged 50 to 59 who received an inactivated influenza vaccine.

This clonotype was seen more than once but under ten times. The chain joins TRBV11-2 to TRBJ2-7; 9 nucleotides match TRBD1. The CDR3 has 16 residues. V was pared by 8 bases and J by 6 bases, with 17 bases of the junction left unmatched. Germline values: CDR1 SGHAT, CDR2 FQNNGV. CDR3 bases: TGTGCCAGCTGCCTCAACGGACAGGGGTTTCCCTGCGAGCAGTACTTC. Protein sequence: CASCLNGQGFPCEQYF.

The chain carries TRBV5-1 and TRBJ2-7, with D perhaps TRBD1 (6 bases). V dropped 4 bases and J dropped 3 bases, with 14 bases sitting between them. The CDR3 contains 14 residues. Germline-derived CDR1 and CDR2 are SGHRS and YFSETQ. Here the CDR3 reads CASSPRQAVYEQYF. CDR3 nucleotide sequence: TGCGCCAGCAGCCCGAGACAGGCGGTCTACGAGCAGTACTTC. The full variable domain, completed using reference TRBV5-1 and TRBJ2-7, is KAGVTQTPRYLIKTRGQQVTLSCSPISGHRSVSWYQQTPGQGLQFLFEYFSETQRNKGNFPGRFSGRQFSNSRSEMNVSTLELGDSALYLCASSPRQAVYEQYFGPGTRLTVT.

This chain links TRBV11-2 with TRBJ2-1; 9 nucleotides match TRBD1. V trimming: 1 base; J trimming: 8 bases; junction bases outside the gene matches: 12. Germline V lookup: CDR1 SGHAT, CDR2 FQNNGV. The CDR3 extends over 17 amino acids. The CDR3 sequence is CASSLAPGTGIVDEQFF. CDR3 nucleotides: TGTGCCAGCAGCTTAGCTCCCGGGACAGGGATTGTCGATGAGCAGTTCTTC.

The chain employs TRBV20-1 and TRBJ2-1, with 9 nucleotides matching TRBD2. The CDR3 is 14 residues long. Trimming cost V 2 bases and J 9 bases; bases outside gene matches: 8. CDR1 DFQATT and CDR2 SNEGSKA come from the germline V gene (reference sequence). CDR3 nucleotides: TGCAGTGCTAGAAGAGGTAGCGGGAGTTCTGAGCAGTTCTTC. Its translation: CSARRGSGSSEQFF.

This chain links TRBV20-1 with TRBJ2-5; maybe TRBD2 (6 bases). The CDR3 contains 13 residues. Deletions cut 6 bases from V and 1 base from J, with 12 bases between. CDR1 is DFQATT and CDR2 is SNEGSKA in the germline V gene (reference sequence). The CDR3 is CSATGEPQETQYF. The CDR3 nucleotides are TGCAGTGCAACGGGGGAACCCCAAGAGACCCAGTACTTC.

The chain couples TRBV10-2 to TRBJ2-1; tentatively, D is TRBD1 (6 bases). V dropped 9 bases and J dropped 6 bases, with 18 bases sitting between them. Looked up from germline, CDR1 is WSHSY and CDR2 is SAAADI. This CDR3 has 14 residues. The CDR3 DNA is TGCGCCAGTCAGGGGACGGGCTACCCCAATGAGCAGTTCTTC. Its protein is CASQGTGYPNEQFF.

V usage is TRBV11-2 and J usage is TRBJ2-2; D is perhaps TRBD1 or TRBD2 (5 bases each). CDR1 and CDR2 (germline): SGHAT, FQNNGV. The CDR3 loop spans 18 amino acids. The V end was cut by 1 base, the J end by 0 bases, with 15 bases between. CDR3 sequence reads: CASSLGLTGTANTGELFF. In DNA form, the CDR3 reads TGTGCCAGCAGCTTAGGCCTAACCGGGACGGCGAACACCGGGGAGCTGTTTTTT.